This T cell receptor (beta chain) was profiled in a study of T-cell reconstitution after alpha-beta-depleted transplantation in children. Germline CDR1 reads SGHRS; CDR2 reads YFSETQ. After removal of 0 bases from V and 5 bases from J, the junction contained 6 bases not matched to a gene. This CDR3 has 15 amino acids. This clonotype appeared many times. Unique molecular identifiers featured in how the TCRbeta library was prepared. Using its own MiXCR run on the PCR reads, TCRdb lists one record per CDR3 protein. This table holds roughly 500,000 distinct CDR3 sequences, roughly an eighth found once. The material sequenced was PBMCs from the stem cell graft donor, taken from the stem cell graft. This rearrangement joins TRBV5-1 to TRBJ2-7; the match to TRBD2 covers 9 bases. The TCR was taken from a human donor who donated a stem cell graft to a child with combined immunodeficiency. The CDR3, as DNA: TGCGCCAGCAGCTTGGTTGCGGGAGGGGGCCACGAGCAGTACTTC. Protein: CASSLVAGGGHEQYF.